This entry lists 2 T cell receptor beta chains sequenced from one sample in a study of patients with pleural tuberculosis. TCRdb ran MiXCR on the reads and lists one entry per CDR3 protein. The data hold about 50,000 distinct CDR3 sequences, with under 8.5% observed a single time. These receptors all stem from a human donor with pleural tuberculosis.

This clonotype has ten or more counts. In DNA, the CDR3 is TGTGCCAGCAGAGGTTTACGGGACCCAGCAGAGACCCAGTACTTC. Translated, it gives CASRGLRDPAETQYF. This chain links TRBV2 with TRBJ2-5; D may correspond to TRBD1 or TRBD2 (5 bases each). V was trimmed by 6 bases and J by 4 bases, leaving 18 bases between them. CDR1 and CDR2 (germline): SNHLY, FYNNEI. The CDR3 runs 15 residues.

J is TRBJ2-3 and V is TRBV11-1, with D perhaps TRBD1 (6 bases). Germline CDR1 is SGHAT and CDR2 is FQDESV (reference sequence). V was trimmed by 5 bases and J by 2 bases, leaving 17 bases between them. This CDR3 is 16 amino acids long. The CDR3 sequence is CASSAFTGKFTDTQYF. CDR3 sequence (DNA): TGTGCCAGCAGCGCCTTCACAGGGAAATTCACAGATACGCAGTATTTT. Together with reference TRBV11-1 and TRBJ2-3, the CDR3 gives the full variable domain: EAEVAQSPRYKITEKSQAVAFWCDPISGHATLYWYRQILGQGPELLVQFQDESVVDDSQLPKDRFSAERLKGVDSTLKIQPAELGDSAMYLCASSAFTGKFTDTQYFGPGTRLTVL.